This T cell receptor (beta chain) derives from a study of T-cell reconstitution after alpha-beta-depleted transplantation in children. A library of TCRbeta sequences, prepared with unique molecular identifiers, was generated. TCRdb redid the calling of the PCR reads with MiXCR, one entry per CDR3 protein. The sample carries roughly 190,000 distinct CDR3 sequences, 13% to 15% recorded once. This clonotype was counted once. Germline assignment: CDR1 KGHDR and CDR2 SFDVKD. V was clipped by 7 bases and J by 6 bases, with 11 bases between them. This CDR3 contains 13 residues. The chain carries TRBV24-1 and TRBJ2-2, with a possible D match to TRBD1 (5 bases). The specimen was PBMCs from the stem cell graft donor, collected from the stem cell graft. The sequence derives from a human donor who donated a stem cell graft to a child with acute lymphoblastic leukemia. In DNA form, the CDR3 reads TGTGCCACCAGGGCAGGGATAGCCGGGGAGCTGTTTTTT. Its translation is CATRAGIAGELFF.